This TCR beta chain was identified during a study of patients and donors after allogeneic stem cell transplantation. This clonotype was detected ten times or more. Looked up from germline, CDR1 is MNHEY and CDR2 is SVGEGT. The V and J ends lost 8 bases and 2 bases respectively, with 9 bases between them. The CDR3 runs 12 residues. TCRdb itself ran the RT-PCR reads through MiXCR, one entry per CDR3 protein. Of 25,000 or so distinct CDR3 sequences in the sample, about 30% were seen once. The clonotype was recovered from a human donor who was either an allogeneic HSCT recipient or a stem cell or donor lymphocyte infusion donor (not recorded which). It is not recorded whose cells these are; they may come from a transplant donor. J is TRBJ1-2 and V is TRBV6-2 or TRBV6-3; D might be TRBD1 (5 bases). Sample: blood, either unsorted or a sorted T cell fraction (not recorded which). The CDR3 region is CASRRGNYGYTF. CDR3 in DNA: TGTGCCAGCCGGCGGGGGAACTATGGCTACACCTTC.